This T cell receptor (beta chain) was captured by sequencing in a study of blood T cells in healthy people across ages. Extraction of total RNA produced a minimum of 5.5 micrograms from each sample. The study, taken as a whole, reports: PBMCs were not sorted, which prevented a conclusive comparison of naive versus antigen-experienced cells.

For the second PCR, which ran for about 6 to 11 cycles, a sample-barcoded 5' primer and a J-beta primer mix were used. A tag from a template-switch adaptor with 12 random nucleotides marked each cDNA molecule. TCRdb passed the 5' RACE reads through MiXCR, listing each CDR3 protein once. Altogether about 1,500,000 distinct CDR3 sequences are present, under 30% being singletons, with the ten largest covering roughly 8%. On this clonotype: Antigen specificity is unknown.

The CDR3 loop spans 16 amino acids. V shed 5 bases, J shed 2 bases, and the junction held 7 bases outside the gene matches. Germline assignment: CDR1 DFQATT and CDR2 SNEGSKA (reference sequence). This chain joins TRBV20-1 and TRBJ2-7; 15 positions agree with TRBD2. Sequences were obtained from blood. This sequence originates from a woman aged 25 to 45 in good health. The DNA of the CDR3 is TGCAGTGCTGTCGGACTAGCGGGAGGGGGGACCTACGAGCAGTACTTC. Its translation is CSAVGLAGGGTYEQYF.